Each of the 24 T cell receptor beta chains below was sequenced from the same sample in a study of OX40 agonist ivuxolimab in advanced cancers. Generated by immunoSEQ multiplex PCR, the TCRdb table keeps only in-frame clones and is missing some. The sample has about 46,000 clones, around 86% seen once. The sample was CD4+ or CD8+ T cells sorted from blood, taken in a trial of the OX40 agonist ivuxolimab. The receptors stem from an adult with an advanced solid tumor such as melanoma, head and neck, liver or kidney cancer.

The gene calls are TRBV9 and TRBJ2-7; TRBD2 matches at 10 bases. In germline, CDR1 is SGDLS, CDR2 YYNGEE. V shed 7 bases, J shed 2 bases, and the junction held 3 bases outside the gene matches. The length of the CDR3 is 13 residues. CDR3 DNA: TGTGCCAGCGGGAGCGGGAGGGCCTACGAGCAGTACTTC. Protein sequence: CASGSGRAYEQYF. The variable domain in full, with the rest retrieved from reference TRBV9 and TRBJ2-7, is DSGVTQTPKHLITATGQRVTLRCSPRSGDLSVYWYQQSLDQGLQFLIQYYNGEERAKGNILERFSAQQFPDLHSELNLSSLELGDSALYFCASGSGRAYEQYFGPGTRLTVT.

In its sample, this clone was seen once. This chain joins TRBV4-2 and TRBJ2-1; no definite D call. CDR1 is LGHNA, CDR2 YNFKEQ, per germline. The CDR3 sequence is 17 residues long. Trimming stripped 3 bases from V and 4 bases from J, with 19 bases between. DNA of the CDR3: TGTGCCAGCAGCCACCCGGTTGAGGCCGAATGGTACAATGAGCAGTTCTTC. Its protein is CASSHPVEAEWYNEQFF.

The J gene is TRBJ1-2, the V gene TRBV4-3, with TRBD1 matching 8 bases. This CDR3 region has 14 residues. Germline trimming cut 0 bases from V and 7 bases from J; bases unmatched to any gene: 4. Germline V gene lookup returns CDR1 LGHNA and CDR2 YSLEER. CDR3 nucleotides: TGCGCCAGCAGCCAAGACCAGGGGGCGCGTGGCTACACCTTC. Protein product: CASSQDQGARGYTF.

The chain is built from TRBV15 and TRBJ1-4; possible D gene TRBD1, 5 bases. The CDR3 length is 15 residues. V lost 1 base to trimming and J lost 5 bases, with 11 bases between them. Germline CDR1 LNHNV, CDR2 YYDKDF (reference sequence). The CDR3 here is CATSRGDGRNEKLFF. CDR3 bases: TGTGCCACCAGCAGAGGGGACGGTAGAAATGAAAAACTGTTTTTT.

The chain is built from TRBV28 and TRBJ1-4; D is ambiguous. Germline V gene lookup returns CDR1 MDHEN and CDR2 SYDVKM. Trimming removed 5 bases at V and 5 bases at J, with 6 bases between. This CDR3 spans 12 amino acids. The CDR3 spells CASSGSNEKLFF. The DNA of the CDR3 is TGTGCCAGCAGTGGGTCAAATGAAAAACTGTTTTTT.

The CDR3 protein is CASSFGVEGVGEQFF. The CDR3 coding sequence is TGTGCCAGCAGCTTCGGGGTCGAAGGGGTGGGCGAGCAGTTCTTC. The V and J genes are TRBV5-4 and TRBJ2-1; D may be TRBD1 or TRBD2 (5 bases each). Germline V gene lookup returns CDR1 SGHNT and CDR2 YYREEE (reference sequence). V gave up 2 bases and J gave up 10 bases, with 19 bases separating them. This CDR3 has 15 amino acids.

V is TRBV28 and J is TRBJ1-2; D ambiguous. CDR1 and CDR2 (germline): MDHEN, SYDVKM. This CDR3 spans 15 amino acids. V gave up 3 bases and J gave up 2 bases, with 13 bases separating them. The CDR3 loop reads CASSLGRQINYGYTF. In DNA form, the CDR3 reads TGTGCCAGCAGTTTGGGCAGACAAATCAACTATGGCTACACCTTC.

The sample holds one count of this clone. This sequence joins TRBV7-9 and TRBJ1-1, with TRBD1 as a possible D gene (5 bases). CDR3 size: 14 residues. The V end lost 8 bases, the J end lost 1 base, and 14 bases lay between the germline ends. The germline gives CDR1 SEHNR, CDR2 FQNEAQ (reference sequence). The CDR3 DNA follows: TGTGCCAGCGGTCCCGACAGAGCGAACACTGAAGCTTTCTTT. Its translation is CASGPDRANTEAFF.

V and J are TRBV15 and TRBJ2-6, with D hard to call. The V and J ends lost 0 bases and 0 bases respectively, with 3 bases between them. This CDR3 spans 15 amino acids. Per germline, CDR1 LNHNV and CDR2 YYDKDF (reference sequence). CDR3 amino acids: CATSRDNSGANVLTF. The CDR3 nucleotides read TGTGCCACCAGCAGAGACAACTCTGGGGCCAACGTCCTGACTTTC.

The V call is TRBV21-1, the J call TRBJ1-1; the D call of TRBD1 is as the table states it, not checked on the DNA. TRBV21-1 is noted as a pseudogene. The CDR3 is 15 amino acids. The CDR3 coding sequence is TGTGCCAGCAGTCCCGGGACAGGTGGGGGCACTGAAGCTTTCTTT. It specifies CASSPGTGGGTEAFF.

V gene TRBV5-4 combines with J gene TRBJ2-1; a possible D gene is TRBD1 (5 bases). The CDR3 spans 17 residues. From germline, CDR1 is SGHNT and CDR2 YYREEE (reference sequence). V was pared by 6 bases and J by 1 base, with 20 bases between. The CDR3 protein is CASTTSPRQGSYNEQFF. The CDR3 DNA is TGTGCCAGCACCACATCCCCCCGGCAGGGATCCTACAATGAGCAGTTCTTC.

The chain uses TRBV19 and TRBJ1-1; D not certain. V lost 3 bases and J lost 1, with 9 bases in between. This CDR3 region has 14 residues. Germline loops: CDR1 LNHDA, CDR2 SQIVND (reference sequence). CDR3 sequence: CASSIIPGNTEAFF. The CDR3 DNA sequence: TGTGCCAGTAGTATCATACCTGGGAACACTGAAGCTTTCTTT.

CDR3 nucleotides: TGCGCCAGCAGTGGAGGGGGAATTAACATGAACACTGAAGCTTTCTTT. Protein: CASSGGGINMNTEAFF. The V call is TRBV10-2, the J call TRBJ1-1; a possible D gene is TRBD1 (6 bases). V dropped 4 bases and J dropped 0 bases, with 15 bases sitting between them. This CDR3 is 16 amino acids long. Germline V CDR1 and CDR2: WSHSY, SAAADI.

The rearrangement joins TRBV2 to TRBJ2-7; tentatively, D is TRBD2 (6 bases). The germline V and J ends were trimmed by 4 bases and 2 bases, with 12 bases remaining between them. CDR1 is SNHLY, CDR2 FYNNEI, per germline. This CDR3 spans 14 amino acids. The chain's CDR3 is CASSVTRTTYEQYF. In nucleotides, the CDR3 is TGTGCCAGCAGTGTAACCAGGACTACCTACGAGCAGTACTTC.

The chain is built from TRBV6-5 and TRBJ2-7; possibly TRBD1 or TRBD2 for D (6 bases each). V lost 2 bases and J lost 2, with 10 bases in between. The germline CDR1 and CDR2 sequences are MNHEY and SVGAGI. This CDR3 contains 14 residues. CDR3 amino acids: CASSYGGGTYEQYF. As DNA, the CDR3 is TGTGCCAGCAGTTACGGGGGCGGGACCTACGAGCAGTACTTC.

The V gene is TRBV5-1, the J gene TRBJ2-7; TRBD2 aligns across 8 bases. V lost 4 bases and J lost 2; bases outside the gene matches: 8. This CDR3 is built from 15 residues. Per the germline V gene, CDR1 is SGHRS and CDR2 is YFSETQ. The CDR3 loop reads CASSTTSGSAYEQYF. The CDR3 coding sequence is TGCGCCAGCAGCACCACTAGCGGTTCAGCCTACGAGCAGTACTTC.

The chain links TRBV4-3 to TRBJ1-2; D possibly corresponds to TRBD1 (5 bases). Per the germline V gene, CDR1 is LGHNA and CDR2 is YSLEER. This CDR3 is 16 amino acids long. The V gene lost 0 bases and the J gene lost 5 bases, with 16 bases spanning the gap. The CDR3 DNA reads as TGCGCCAGCAGCCAAGATTCGGCAGGGAATGTATATGGCTACACCTTC. Its translation is CASSQDSAGNVYGYTF.

The chain uses TRBV9 and TRBJ1-3; D possibly corresponds to TRBD1 (6 bases). Germline assignment: CDR1 SGDLS and CDR2 YYNGEE. V lost 3 bases and J 2 bases, leaving 21 bases between the germline ends. This CDR3 is 18 amino acids long. DNA for the CDR3: TGTGCCAGCAGCGGAGGTACAGGGCCTTATGGTACTGGAAACACCATATATTTT. Translation: CASSGGTGPYGTGNTIYF.

This clone has a single count. The genes are TRBV21-1 and TRBJ2-7; TRBD1, the D gene given by the table, was not confirmed from the DNA. TRBV21-1 represents a pseudogene. The CDR3 extends over 16 amino acids. The CDR3 nucleotides read TGTGCCAGCAGCAAAGTGGGACAGGGCCGCTCCTACGAGCAGTACTTC. Translated: CASSKVGQGRSYEQYF.

The V and J genes are TRBV4-3 and TRBJ1-6, with D possibly being TRBD1 (6 bases). Germline CDR1 is LGHNA and CDR2 is YSLEER. V gave up 0 bases and J gave up 9 bases, with 15 bases separating them. The CDR3 consists of 16 residues. CDR3 in DNA: TGCGCCAGCAGCCAAGATCGGGGGGCGTGGGGTTCACCCCTCCACTTT. It translates to CASSQDRGAWGSPLHF.

The table lists this clone with a few counts. This sequence joins TRBV30 and TRBJ1-2, with D hard to call. The length of the CDR3 is 12 residues. The ends were cut back, 6 bases at V and 6 bases at J, with 14 bases in the middle. Per the germline V gene, CDR1 is GTSNPN and CDR2 is SVGIG (reference sequence). As DNA, the CDR3 is TGTGCCTGTACCCCAGGAGGCCATGGCTACACCTTC. Amino acids: CACTPGGHGYTF.

This chain links TRBV19 with TRBJ2-7; possible D gene TRBD1, 6 bases. The CDR3 extends over 14 amino acids. Trimming pared 9 bases from V and 2 bases from J, leaving 17 bases between. The germline CDR1 and CDR2 sequences are LNHDA and SQIVND (reference sequence). CDR3 nucleotides: TGTGCCAGCGGGCCTGAGGGGGAGCCCTACGAGCAGTACTTC. This codes for CASGPEGEPYEQYF.

The genes are TRBV27 and TRBJ1-2; 9 bases are shared with TRBD1. The CDR3 runs to 18 residues. J lost 4 bases, V lost 6 bases, and 18 bases had no gene match. Germline CDR1 and CDR2: MNHEY and SMNVEV (reference sequence). CDR3 amino acids: CASSSVSFRDRVGYGYTF. The CDR3 bases are TGTGCCAGCAGCTCCGTTTCCTTCCGGGACAGGGTCGGCTATGGCTACACCTTC.

The chain links TRBV4-2 to TRBJ2-2, with D perhaps TRBD2 (5 bases). V lost 1 base to trimming and J lost 0 bases, with 6 bases between them. CDR1 and CDR2 (germline): LGHNA, YNFKEQ. This CDR3 contains 15 residues. CDR3 DNA: TGTGCCAGCAGCCAAGGGCGGGCGAACACCGGGGAGCTGTTTTTT. The encoded protein is CASSQGRANTGELFF.